The rows below give T cell receptor beta chains drawn from one sample of a study of blood T cell repertoires in COVID-19. Sequencing used immunoSEQ multiplex PCR; TCRdb keeps in-frame clones, though not all of them. Of about 200,000 clones listed, 70% to 90% are singletons. The sequenced sample was peripheral blood. The receptors derive from a man aged 55 to 70 with active or convalescent COVID-19. CDR3s include the opening cysteine and the closing phenylalanine or tryptophan. The D gene is left open where the match is weak. Not every row has a clone size; where given, it reads once, few, many or a size class.

>TRBV11-2|TRBJ2-2|TRBD1|-
CASSLGQTNTGELFF
TGTGCCAGCAGCTTGGGACAGACGAACACCGGGGAGCTGTTTTTT
>TRBV10-1|TRBJ2-7|-|-
CASSRGTIYEQYF
TGCGCCAGCAGTAGAGGGACAATCTACGAGCAGTACTTC
>TRBV2|TRBJ2-5|TRBD1|-
CASSERDSQETQYF
TGTGCCAGCAGCGAACGGGACAGCCAAGAGACCCAGTACTTC
>TRBV4-2|TRBJ2-1|TRBD2|-
CASSQVGLAGSSYNEQFF
TGTGCCAGCAGCCAAGTGGGACTAGCGGGGAGCTCCTACAATGAGCAGTTCTTC
>TRBV14|TRBJ1-1|-|-
CASSQQGLYAFF
TGTGCCAGCAGCCAACAGGGATTGTATGCTTTCTTT
>TRBV5-1|TRBJ1-6|-|-
CASSLSIQSESPLHF
TGCGCCAGCAGCTTATCGATACAATCTGAATCACCCCTCCACTTT
>TRBV7-2|TRBJ1-1|TRBD1|-
CASSLYRGLNTEAFF
TGTGCCAGCAGCTTATACAGGGGCTTGAACACTGAAGCTTTCTTT
>TRBV5-4|TRBJ1-1|-|-
CASSLAGAGVGEAFF
TGTGCCAGCAGCTTGGCCGGTGCAGGGGTGGGCGAAGCTTTCTTT
>TRBV6-5|TRBJ1-1|TRBD1|-
CASFWGQGARTEAFF
TGTGCCAGCTTTTGGGGCCAGGGGGCGCGGACTGAAGCTTTCTTT
>TRBV5-1|TRBJ1-6|TRBD1|-
CASSLGGDSDSPLHF
TGCGCCAGCAGCTTGGGCGGGGACAGCGATTCACCCCTCCACTTT
>TRBV7-9|TRBJ1-6|-|-
CASSPGQGNSPLHF
TGTGCCAGCAGCCCCGGGCAGGGGAATTCACCCCTCCACTTT
>TRBV2|TRBJ2-1|TRBD2|-
CASSGTSGGNEQFF
TGTGCCAGCAGTGGGACTAGCGGGGGAAATGAGCAGTTCTTC
>TRBV14|TRBJ1-1|-|once
CASSQIYRETEAFF
TGTGCCAGCAGCCAAATTTACAGGGAAACTGAAGCTTTCTTT
>TRBV11-3|TRBJ2-1|TRBD1|-
CASSLGTGSTYNEQFF
TGTGCCAGCAGCTTAGGGACAGGGTCGACCTACAATGAGCAGTTCTTC
>TRBV7-3|TRBJ2-3|TRBD2|-
CASSLLGGGGSTDTQYF
TGTGCCAGCAGCTTATTAGGCGGCGGGGGGAGCACAGATACGCAGTATTTT
>TRBV23-1|TRBJ1-6|TRBD1|-
CASSSMTGPYLNSPLHF
TGCGCCAGCAGTTCAATGACAGGGCCGTATCTTAATTCACCCCTCCACTTT
>TRBV7-9|TRBJ2-3|TRBD1|-
CASSVQGWADTQYF
TGTGCCAGCAGCGTACAGGGGTGGGCAGATACGCAGTATTTT
>TRBV21-1|TRBJ1-1|-|-
CASSAPQGARRAEAFF
TGTGCCAGCAGCGCCCCACAGGGGGCGCGTCGCGCTGAAGCTTTCTTT
>TRBV27|TRBJ2-7|-|-
CAMAGSTYEQYF
TGTGCTATGGCGGGCAGCACCTACGAGCAGTACTTC
>TRBV4-1|TRBJ1-2|-|-
CASSHAGVNGYTF
TGCGCCAGCAGCCATGCAGGGGTAAATGGCTACACCTTC
>TRBV11-2|TRBJ2-3|TRBD1|-
CASSWTGTDTQYF
TGTGCCAGCAGCTGGACAGGGACAGATACGCAGTATTTT
>TRBV15|TRBJ1-2|TRBD1|-
CATSRAEGTDRAKYGYTF
TGTGCCACCAGCAGAGCAGAGGGGACGGACAGGGCCAAATATGGCTACACCTTC
>TRBV5-1|TRBJ2-2|TRBD1|-
CASSLGQGDTGELFF
TGCGCCAGCAGCTTAGGACAGGGGGACACCGGGGAGCTGTTTTTT
>TRBV30|TRBJ2-7|-|-
CAWNSIGPGTYEQYF
TGTGCCTGGAATTCCATTGGTCCGGGAACCTACGAGCAGTACTTC
>TRBV3-1/TRBV3-2|TRBJ2-3|TRBD2|-
CASSQGVSGPRDTQYF
TGTGCCAGCAGCCAGGGGGTTAGCGGGCCCAGAGATACGCAGTATTTT
>TRBV27|TRBJ1-2|-|-
CASSLRGALIWYGYTF
TGTGCCAGCAGTTTACGGGGGGCGCTAATTTGGTATGGCTACACCTTC
>TRBV11-2|TRBJ1-2|TRBD1|-
CASSSTGGSYGYTF
TGTGCCAGCAGCTCTACAGGGGGCAGCTATGGCTACACCTTC
>TRBV1|TRBJ2-6|-|-
CTSSVGLAGGKRSGANVLTF
TGCACCAGCAGCGTAGGACTAGCGGGGGGAAAAAGGAGTGGGGCCAACGTCCTGACTTTC
>TRBV11-2|TRBJ2-7|TRBD2|few
CASSLGLAGALSYEQYF
TGTGCCAGCAGCTTAGGACTAGCGGGGGCCCTCTCCTACGAGCAGTACTTC
>TRBV5-1|TRBJ1-1|-|-
CASSLDRKNTEAFF
TGCGCCAGCAGCCTCGACAGGAAGAACACTGAAGCTTTCTTT
>TRBV19|TRBJ2-5|TRBD2|once
CASSIGTSKETQYF
TGTGCCAGTAGTATCGGGACTAGCAAAGAGACCCAGTACTTC
>TRBV3-1/TRBV3-2|TRBJ1-2|TRBD1|-
CASSQDFSGGIGYTF
TGTGCCAGCAGCCAAGATTTTTCAGGGGGCATCGGCTACACCTTC
>TRBV5-6|TRBJ1-2|TRBD1|once
CASSLWGQGTTRNYGYTF
TGTGCCAGCAGCCTGTGGGGACAGGGGACAACAAGGAACTATGGCTACACCTTC
>TRBV7-6|TRBJ1-3|-|once
CASSPSGTRNTIYF
TGTGCCAGCAGCCCTAGTGGAACCCGAAACACCATATATTTT
>TRBV27|TRBJ1-6|-|-
CASRVSDSPLHF
TGTGCCAGCAGAGTCAGTGATTCACCCCTCCACTTT
>TRBV5-1|TRBJ1-4|TRBD1|-
CASSRDRGINEKLFF
TGCGCCAGCAGCCGTGACAGGGGGATTAATGAAAAACTGTTTTTT
>TRBV5-4|TRBJ2-7|TRBD2|few
CASSLEGTSGAYYEQYF
TGTGCCAGCAGCTTGGAAGGGACTAGCGGGGCCTACTACGAGCAGTACTTC